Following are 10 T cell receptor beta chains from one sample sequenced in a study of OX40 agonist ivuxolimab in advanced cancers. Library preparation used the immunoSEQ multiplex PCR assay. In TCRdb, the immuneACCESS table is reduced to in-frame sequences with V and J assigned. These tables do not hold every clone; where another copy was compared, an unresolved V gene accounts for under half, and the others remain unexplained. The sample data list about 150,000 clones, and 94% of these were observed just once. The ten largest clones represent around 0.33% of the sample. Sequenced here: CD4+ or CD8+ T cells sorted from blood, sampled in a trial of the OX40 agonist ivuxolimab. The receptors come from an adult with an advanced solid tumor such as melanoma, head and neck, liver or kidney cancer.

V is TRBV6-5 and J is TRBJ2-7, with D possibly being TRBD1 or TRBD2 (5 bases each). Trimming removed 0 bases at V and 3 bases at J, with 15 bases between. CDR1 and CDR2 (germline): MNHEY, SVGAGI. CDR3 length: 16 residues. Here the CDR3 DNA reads TGTGCCAGCAGTTACTCGAGTAAGAGGGGCGGCTACGAGCAGTACTTC. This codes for CASSYSSKRGGYEQYF.

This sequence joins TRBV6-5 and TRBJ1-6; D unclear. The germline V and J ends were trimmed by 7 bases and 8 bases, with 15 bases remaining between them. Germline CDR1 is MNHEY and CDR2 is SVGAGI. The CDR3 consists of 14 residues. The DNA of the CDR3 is TGTGCCAGCACCACAAAAACCTCGGATTCACCCCTCCACTTT. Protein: CASTTKTSDSPLHF.

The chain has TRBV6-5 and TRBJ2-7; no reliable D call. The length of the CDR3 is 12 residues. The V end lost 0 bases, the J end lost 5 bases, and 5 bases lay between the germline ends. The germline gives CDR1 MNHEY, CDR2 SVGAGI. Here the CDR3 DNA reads TGTGCCAGCAGTTACTCTCGACACGAGCAGTACTTC. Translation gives CASSYSRHEQYF.

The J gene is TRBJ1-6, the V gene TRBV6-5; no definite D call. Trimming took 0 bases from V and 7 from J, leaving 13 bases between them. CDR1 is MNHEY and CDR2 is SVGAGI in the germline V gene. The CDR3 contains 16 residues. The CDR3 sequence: CASSYSHGWANSPLHF. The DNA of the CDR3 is TGTGCCAGCAGTTACTCCCACGGCTGGGCGAATTCACCCCTCCACTTT.

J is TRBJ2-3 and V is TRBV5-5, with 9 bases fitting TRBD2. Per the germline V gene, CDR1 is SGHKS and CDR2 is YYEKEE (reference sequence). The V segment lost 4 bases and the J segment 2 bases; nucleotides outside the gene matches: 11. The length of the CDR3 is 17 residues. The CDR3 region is CASSLAPSGAYTDTQYF. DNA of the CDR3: TGTGCCAGCAGCCTGGCGCCTAGCGGGGCCTACACAGATACGCAGTATTTT.

This chain's CDR3 is CASSLAGMGNTEAFF. The DNA of the CDR3 is TGCGCCAGCAGCTTGGCCGGGATGGGGAACACTGAAGCTTTCTTT. V is TRBV5-1 and J is TRBJ1-1; D gene unclear. Germline V gene data show CDR1 as SGHRS and CDR2 as YFSETQ. This CDR3 is 15 amino acids long. The V end was cut by 0 bases, the J end by 1 base, with 10 bases between.

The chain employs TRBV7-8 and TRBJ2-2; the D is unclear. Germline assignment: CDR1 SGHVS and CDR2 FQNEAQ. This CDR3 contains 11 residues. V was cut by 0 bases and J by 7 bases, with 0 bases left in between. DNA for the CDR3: TGTGCCAGCAGCTTAGCCGGGGAGCTGTTTTTT. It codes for CASSLAGELFF.

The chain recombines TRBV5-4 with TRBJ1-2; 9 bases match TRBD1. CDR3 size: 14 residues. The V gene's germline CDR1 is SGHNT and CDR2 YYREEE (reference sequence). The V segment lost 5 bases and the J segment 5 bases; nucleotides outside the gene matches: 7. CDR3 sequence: CASSPQGAGYGYTF. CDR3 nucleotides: TGTGCCAGCAGTCCACAGGGGGCGGGTTATGGCTACACCTTC.

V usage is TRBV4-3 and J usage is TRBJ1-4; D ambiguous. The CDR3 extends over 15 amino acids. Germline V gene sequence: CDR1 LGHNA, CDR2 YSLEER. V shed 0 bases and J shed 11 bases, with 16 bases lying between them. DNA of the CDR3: TGCGCCAGCAGCCAAGATAGAAGAACAGATGGGAAACTGTTTTTT. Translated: CASSQDRRTDGKLFF.

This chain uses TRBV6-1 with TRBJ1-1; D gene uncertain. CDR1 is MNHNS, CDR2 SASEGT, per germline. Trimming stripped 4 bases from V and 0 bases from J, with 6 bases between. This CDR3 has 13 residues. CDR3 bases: TGTGCCAGCAGTGTAAACATGAACACTGAAGCTTTCTTT. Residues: CASSVNMNTEAFF.